Below, 2 T cell receptor beta chains from the same sample are listed, as sequenced in a study of control samples from healthy donors and cancer patients. Clones were sequenced by immunoSEQ multiplex PCR, and TCRdb holds only the in-frame ones, with some missing. The sample yields tens of thousands of clones, less than 85% seen once. Sequenced: PBMCs. These receptors were taken from a man between 65 and 85 years old with lung cancer.

J is TRBJ2-1 and V is TRBV7-9; 8 bases match TRBD1. With V trimmed by 1 base and J by 3 bases, 2 bases remained unmatched. Germline loops: CDR1 SEHNR, CDR2 FQNEAQ (reference sequence). The CDR3 covers 15 residues. CDR3 in DNA: TGTGCCAGCAGCTTAGGACAGGGGTACTACAATGAGCAGTTCTTC. Amino acids: CASSLGQGYYNEQFF.

This chain uses TRBV4-2 with TRBJ2-5; a possible D gene is TRBD2 (6 bases). Germline V lookup: CDR1 LGHNA, CDR2 YNFKEQ. V shed 3 bases and J shed 2 bases, with 16 bases lying between them. The length of the CDR3 is 16 residues. In DNA, the CDR3 is TGTGCCAGCAGCCATACTCGCGGGGCGGGGCAAGAGACCCAGTACTTC. Translating it yields CASSHTRGAGQETQYF.